These 4 T cell receptor beta chains were all obtained from the same sample, sequenced in a study of blood T cell repertoires in COVID-19. Using immunoSEQ multiplex PCR, the repertoire was profiled, and TCRdb retains in-frame clones only, with some absent. The table lists around 300,000 clones, roughly 90% of them singletons. Material for sequencing was peripheral blood. Every receptor here comes from a woman aged 25-40 years with COVID-19, enrolled during active disease.

The gene calls are TRBV30 and TRBJ2-1, with TRBD2 matching 7 bases. V lost 5 bases, J lost 4 bases, and 8 bases stayed unmatched. This CDR3 contains 14 residues. The germline CDR1 and CDR2 sequences are GTSNPN and SVGIG (reference sequence). The CDR3 protein is CAWGSKRGYNEQFF. The CDR3 DNA follows: TGTGCCTGGGGGTCGAAGCGGGGTTACAATGAGCAGTTCTTC.

This clone was counted once. This chain joins TRBV28 and TRBJ2-2, with 12 bases that match TRBD2. The germline V gene encodes CDR1 MDHEN and CDR2 SYDVKM. V was clipped by 6 bases and J by 0 bases; unmatched bases: 8. This CDR3 is 18 amino acids long. CDR3 coding DNA: TGTGCCAGCAGCTCCGGAGGACTAGCGGGACCGAACACCGGGGAGCTGTTTTTT. Translation gives CASSSGGLAGPNTGELFF.

The chain has TRBV14 and TRBJ2-1; D might be TRBD1 (5 bases). CDR3 length: 15 amino acids. Germline-derived CDR1 and CDR2 are SGHDN and FVKESK. V gave up 4 bases and J gave up 1 base, with 11 bases separating them. The CDR3 nucleotides read TGTGCCAGCAGCCTAATGGGGCCTTCCTACAATGAGCAGTTCTTC. Protein sequence: CASSLMGPSYNEQFF.

The V gene is TRBV2, the J gene TRBJ1-5; possible D gene TRBD1, 5 bases. Germline CDR1 and CDR2: SNHLY and FYNNEI. This CDR3 comprises 16 residues. V was clipped by 6 bases and J by 1 base, with 16 bases between them. CDR3 amino acids: CASSEPAGMSNQPQHF. CDR3 nucleotide sequence: TGTGCCAGCAGCGAACCAGCAGGGATGAGCAATCAGCCCCAGCATTTT.